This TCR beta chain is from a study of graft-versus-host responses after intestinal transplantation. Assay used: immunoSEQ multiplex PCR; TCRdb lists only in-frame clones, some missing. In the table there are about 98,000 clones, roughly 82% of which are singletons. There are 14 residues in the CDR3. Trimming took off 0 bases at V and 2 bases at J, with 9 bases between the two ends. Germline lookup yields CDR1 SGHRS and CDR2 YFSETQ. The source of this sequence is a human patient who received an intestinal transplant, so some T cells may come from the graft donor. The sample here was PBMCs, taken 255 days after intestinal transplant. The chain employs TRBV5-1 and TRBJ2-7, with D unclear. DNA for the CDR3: TGCGCCAGCAGCTTGGACAGCCTCCCCTACGAGCAGTACTTC. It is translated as CASSLDSLPYEQYF.